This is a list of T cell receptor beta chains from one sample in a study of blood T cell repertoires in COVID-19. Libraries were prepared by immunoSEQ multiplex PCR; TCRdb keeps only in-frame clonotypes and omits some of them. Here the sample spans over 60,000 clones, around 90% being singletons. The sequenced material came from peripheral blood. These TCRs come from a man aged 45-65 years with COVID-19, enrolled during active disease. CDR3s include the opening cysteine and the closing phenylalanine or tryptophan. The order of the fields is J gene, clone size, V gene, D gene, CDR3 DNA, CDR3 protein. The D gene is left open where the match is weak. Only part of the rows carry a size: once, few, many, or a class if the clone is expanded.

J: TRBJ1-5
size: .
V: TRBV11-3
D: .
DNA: TGTGCCAGCAGCTGTAGGACAGTGGTTTCGAGCAATCAGCCCCAGCATTTT
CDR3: CASSCRTVVSSNQPQHF

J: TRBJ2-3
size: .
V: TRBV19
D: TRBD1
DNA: TGTGCCAGTAGTATCCAGGGGGCGCGGGACTTACAGAGCACAGATACGCAGTATTTT
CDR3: CASSIQGARDLQSTDTQYF

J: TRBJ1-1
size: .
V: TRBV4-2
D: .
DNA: TGTGCCAGCAGCCAAGATGAGGAACCGAGTGAAGCTTTCTTT
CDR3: CASSQDEEPSEAFF

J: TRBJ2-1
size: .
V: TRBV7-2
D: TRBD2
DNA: TGTGCCAGCAGCTGGCGGGAGGGTGGCAATGAGCAGTTCTTC
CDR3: CASSWREGGNEQFF

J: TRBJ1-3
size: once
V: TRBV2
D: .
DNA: TGTGCCAGCAGTGCATACTCGGGAAACACCATATATTTT
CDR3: CASSAYSGNTIYF

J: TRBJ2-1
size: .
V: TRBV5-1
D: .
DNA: TGCGCCAGCAGCTTGGTGGCCACGGGAAGGTCCTACAATGAGCAGTTCTTC
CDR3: CASSLVATGRSYNEQFF

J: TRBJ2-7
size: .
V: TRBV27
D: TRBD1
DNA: TGTGCCAGCAGTTTACTTCCCGGGACAGGGGCCTACGAGCAGTACTTC
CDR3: CASSLLPGTGAYEQYF

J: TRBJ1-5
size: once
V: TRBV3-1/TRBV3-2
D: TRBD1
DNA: TGTGCCAGCAGCCAATTTTCAGGGGGCCATCAGCCCCAGCATTTT
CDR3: CASSQFSGGHQPQHF

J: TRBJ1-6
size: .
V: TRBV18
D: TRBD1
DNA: TGTGCCAGCTCACCCGGGACAGGGGGCTTATCACCCCTCCACTTT
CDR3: CASSPGTGGLSPLHF

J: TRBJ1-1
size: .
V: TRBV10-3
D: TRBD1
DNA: TGTGCCATCACAGACGTGGGACAGGGTCGAGCTTTCTTT
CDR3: CAITDVGQGRAFF

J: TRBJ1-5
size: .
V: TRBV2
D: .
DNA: TGTGCCAGCAGGGAGAGCAATCAGCCCCAGCATTTT
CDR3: CASRESNQPQHF

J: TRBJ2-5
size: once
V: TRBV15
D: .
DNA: TGTGCCACCAGCTCACGACAACTCCAAGAGACCCAGTACTTC
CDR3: CATSSRQLQETQYF

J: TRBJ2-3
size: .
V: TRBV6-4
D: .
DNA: TGTGCCAGCAGTGACTCGCAGGACACAGATACGCAGTATTTT
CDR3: CASSDSQDTDTQYF

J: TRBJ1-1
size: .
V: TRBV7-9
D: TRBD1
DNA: TGTGCCAGCAGCACAGGGGGCGCCGAAGCTTTCTTT
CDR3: CASSTGGAEAFF

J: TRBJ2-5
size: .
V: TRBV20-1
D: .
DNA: TGCAGTGCTAGTGGGGGGCCCGGGAGGACTCAAGAGACCCAGTACTTC
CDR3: CSASGGPGRTQETQYF

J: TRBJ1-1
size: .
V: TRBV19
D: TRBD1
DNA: TGTGCCAGTAGTTCTCCAGGGGGCATCCCTGAAGCTTTCTTT
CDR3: CASSSPGGIPEAFF

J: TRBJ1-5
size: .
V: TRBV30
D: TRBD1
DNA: TGTGCCTGGAGTGTGGGACAGTATAGCAATCAGCCCCAGCATTTT
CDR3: CAWSVGQYSNQPQHF

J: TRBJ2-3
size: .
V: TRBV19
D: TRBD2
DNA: TGTGCCAGTAGTATAAGAACTAGCGGGAGGGTACCAGATACGCAGTATTTT
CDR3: CASSIRTSGRVPDTQYF

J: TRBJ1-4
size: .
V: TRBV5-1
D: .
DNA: TGCGCCAGCAGCTCGGACAGAAATGAAAAACTGTTTTTT
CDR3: CASSSDRNEKLFF

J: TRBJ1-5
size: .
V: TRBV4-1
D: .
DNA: TGCGCCAGCAGCCTGGGGGGGTGGGGAAGCAATCAGCCCCAGCATTTT
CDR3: CASSLGGWGSNQPQHF

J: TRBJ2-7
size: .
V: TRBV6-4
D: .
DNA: TGTGCCAGCAGAAGACAGGAGCCCTACGAGCAGTACTTC
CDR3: CASRRQEPYEQYF

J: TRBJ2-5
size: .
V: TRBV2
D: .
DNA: TGTGCCAGCAGTCCCACACGACAGCCCCAAGAGACCCAGTACTTC
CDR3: CASSPTRQPQETQYF

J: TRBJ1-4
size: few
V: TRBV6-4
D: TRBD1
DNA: TGTGCCAGCAGGGAAGGACAGGGGAATGAAAAACTGTTTTTT
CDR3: CASREGQGNEKLFF

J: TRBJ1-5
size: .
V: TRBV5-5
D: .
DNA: TGTGCCAGCAGCCTGGACAGTCATCAGCCCCAGCATTTT
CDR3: CASSLDSHQPQHF

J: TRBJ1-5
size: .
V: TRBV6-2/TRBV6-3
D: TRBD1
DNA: TGTGCCAGCAGTTATCGGGACAGCTCGAATCAGCCCCAGCATTTT
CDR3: CASSYRDSSNQPQHF

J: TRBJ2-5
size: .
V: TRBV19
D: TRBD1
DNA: TGTGCCAGTAGTATCCGCTCGGACAGGAAAGAGACCCAGTACTTC
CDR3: CASSIRSDRKETQYF

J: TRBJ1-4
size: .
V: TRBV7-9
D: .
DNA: TGTGCCAGCAGCGGGGGGTGGTCGAGACTGTTTTTT
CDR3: CASSGGWSRLFF

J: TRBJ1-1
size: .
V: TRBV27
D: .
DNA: TGTGCCAGCAGTGAATTGGGACAAACGAACACTGAAGCTTTCTTT
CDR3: CASSELGQTNTEAFF

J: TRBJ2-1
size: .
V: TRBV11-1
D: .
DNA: TGTGCCATCGGACGGGGCTCCTACAATGAGCAGTTCTTC
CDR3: CAIGRGSYNEQFF

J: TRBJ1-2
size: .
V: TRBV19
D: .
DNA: TGTGCCAGTAGAGAGAGGACAGCCTTAAACTATGGCTACACCTTC
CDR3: CASRERTALNYGYTF

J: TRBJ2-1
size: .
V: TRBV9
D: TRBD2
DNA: TGTGCCAGCAGCGCGCCGGGACTAGGAGGTAATGAGCAGTTCTTC
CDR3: CASSAPGLGGNEQFF